Presented here are 30 T cell receptor beta chains from one specimen sequenced in a study of cytomegalovirus exposure and HLA in healthy donors. The PCR had 60 Vbeta and 13 Jbeta primers. Measured with immunoSEQ multiplex PCR; TCRdb has only the in-frame clones, and not every one. This sample has 200,000 or so clones, with 65% to 85% found just once. Sequenced: PBMCs. Source of these receptors: a boy younger than 10 in good health and CMV-seronegative.

The CDR3 reads CAISESRTGNNSPLHF. In nucleotides, the CDR3 is TGTGCCATCAGTGAGTCGAGGACAGGGAACAATTCACCCCTCCACTTT. The chain has TRBV10-3 and TRBJ1-6; 8 nucleotides match TRBD1. V trimming: 0 bases; J trimming: 7 bases; junction bases outside the gene matches: 5. CDR1 ENHRY and CDR2 SYGVKD come from the germline V gene. The CDR3 contains 16 residues.

The V call is TRBV7-3, the J call TRBJ2-2; 7 bases match TRBD2. This CDR3 is built from 14 residues. The junction had 4 bases not matched to a gene; V was cut back by 4 bases and J by 5 bases. From germline, CDR1 is SGHTA and CDR2 FQGTGA. CDR3 residues: CASSWTGGTGELFF. The CDR3 DNA reads TGTGCCAGCAGCTGGACGGGAGGAACCGGGGAGCTGTTTTTT.

This clone is a singleton in its sample. V gene TRBV4-3 combines with J gene TRBJ2-1; TRBD2 aligns across 7 bases. In germline, CDR1 is LGHNA, CDR2 YSLEER. This CDR3 spans 15 amino acids. The junction had 0 bases not matched to a gene; V was cut back by 1 base and J by 0 bases. The CDR3 is CASSQGTSSYNEQFF. The CDR3 DNA sequence: TGCGCCAGCAGCCAAGGGACTAGCTCCTACAATGAGCAGTTCTTC.

This clone was seen more than once but under ten times. The J gene is TRBJ1-1, the V gene TRBV29-1; TRBD1 might be the D (6 bases). This CDR3 comprises 12 residues. CDR1 and CDR2 from the germline V gene are SQVTM and ANQGSEA. V was cut by 2 bases and J by 6 bases, with 10 bases left in between. CDR3 bases: TGCAGCGTTGAATACAGGGTCGCTGAAGCTTTCTTT. Translation: CSVEYRVAEAFF.

The V call is TRBV7-2, the J call TRBJ2-7, with 10 positions matching TRBD2. V was clipped by 0 bases and J by 11 bases; unmatched bases: 10. CDR3 size: 15 residues. CDR1 and CDR2 from the germline V gene are SGHTA and FQGNSA. CDR3: CASSLAGSGRFLEYF. CDR3 bases: TGTGCCAGCAGCTTAGCTGGTAGCGGGAGGTTCCTGGAGTACTTC.

The genes are TRBV19 and TRBJ2-3, with 10 bases identical to TRBD2. Looked up from germline, CDR1 is LNHDA and CDR2 is SQIVND (reference sequence). V shed 10 bases and J 1 base; nucleotides not matched to a gene: 8. This CDR3 spans 15 amino acids. CDR3 loop: CATQPGTSGTDTQYF. The CDR3 DNA reads TGTGCCACCCAGCCCGGGACTAGCGGCACAGATACGCAGTATTTT.

The chain has TRBV6-5 and TRBJ2-7; 9 bases align to TRBD2. This CDR3 spans 15 amino acids. CDR1 MNHEY and CDR2 SVGAGI come from the germline V gene. V lost 0 bases to trimming and J lost 5 bases; unmatched junction nucleotides: 5. CDR3 in amino acids: CASSYSSGRPNEQYF. Here the CDR3 DNA reads TGTGCCAGCAGTTACTCTAGCGGGAGACCGAACGAGCAGTACTTC.

The V gene is TRBV18, the J gene TRBJ1-1; TRBD1 agrees at 7 bases. This CDR3 is built from 13 residues. Trimming removed 0 bases from V and 11 bases from J; junction bases left unmatched: 6. Germline lookup yields CDR1 KGHSH and CDR2 LQKENI. The CDR3 nucleotides are TGTGCCAGCTCACCACCGGACAGGCGGGGCGCTTTCTTT. Protein sequence: CASSPPDRRGAFF.

The rearrangement uses TRBV5-1 and TRBJ1-1; possible D gene TRBD1, 5 bases. Germline assignment: CDR1 SGHRS and CDR2 YFSETQ. The V gene lost 3 bases and the J gene lost 1 base, with 13 bases spanning the gap. This CDR3 comprises 15 residues. The CDR3 region has the DNA TGCGCCAGCAGCTCAGACAGTCCTCCGAACACTGAAGCTTTCTTT. Its translation: CASSSDSPPNTEAFF.

The chain recombines TRBV4-1 with TRBJ2-4; the match to TRBD1 covers 10 bases. This CDR3 region has 18 residues. V shed 4 bases, J shed 2 bases, and the junction held 11 bases outside the gene matches. In germline, CDR1 is MGHRA, CDR2 YSYEKL. The CDR3 reads CASSLTPGTGASKNIQYF. The CDR3 DNA sequence: TGCGCCAGCAGCCTTACGCCAGGGACAGGGGCATCCAAAAACATTCAGTACTTC.

CDR3 nucleotides: TGTGCCAGCACCCCCCAGCGGGGGGCGGGCTACGAGCAGTACTTC. The encoded protein is CASTPQRGAGYEQYF. The chain uses TRBV27 and TRBJ2-7; TRBD2 matches at 9 bases. The V gene's germline CDR1 is MNHEY and CDR2 SMNVEV (reference sequence). CDR3 length: 15 residues. The V and J ends lost 7 bases and 3 bases, in that order; junction bases with no gene match: 10.

The chain joins TRBV6-1 to TRBJ2-1; 9 bases align to TRBD2. V dropped 5 bases and J dropped 4; count of bases not matched to a gene: 3. The CDR3 runs 14 residues. CDR1 is MNHNS, CDR2 SASEGT, per germline. The CDR3 here is CASSLAGGYNEQFF. DNA of the CDR3: TGTGCCAGCAGTCTCGCGGGGGGGTACAATGAGCAGTTCTTC.

This clone has a single count. This rearrangement joins TRBV9 to TRBJ2-3; 8 bases fit TRBD2. The CDR3 spans 12 residues. Trimming took 3 bases from V and 7 from J; bases not matched to a gene: 1. CDR1 is SGDLS, CDR2 YYNGEE, per germline. This chain's CDR3 is CASSASGYTQYF. CDR3 in DNA: TGTGCCAGCAGCGCTAGCGGGTATACGCAGTATTTT.

The chain is built from TRBV7-9 and TRBJ2-3, with D hard to call. The V gene's germline CDR1 is SEHNR and CDR2 FQNEAQ (reference sequence). V was cut by 2 bases and J by 2 bases, with 20 bases left in between. The CDR3 extends over 18 amino acids. CDR3 nucleotides: TGTGCCAGCAGCTTAATGTCGGGTCCGGCGGCACACACAGATACGCAGTATTTT. Its protein product is CASSLMSGPAAHTDTQYF.

This clone has only a few counts. The V and J genes are TRBV6-1 and TRBJ2-5; 7 nucleotides match TRBD2. The CDR3 extends over 13 amino acids. Trimming took 6 bases from V and 5 from J; bases not matched to a gene: 6. Germline V gene data show CDR1 as MNHNS and CDR2 as SASEGT. CDR3 in amino acids: CASRAGVRETQYF. The CDR3, as DNA: TGTGCCAGCAGGGCGGGGGTCCGGGAGACCCAGTACTTC.

This clone has just one count. V gene TRBV7-2 combines with J gene TRBJ2-7; 7 bases align to TRBD2. Trimming at V came to 1 base and at J to 5 bases, leaving 5 bases not matched to a gene. The CDR3 loop spans 14 amino acids. Looked up from germline, CDR1 is SGHTA and CDR2 is FQGNSA. CDR3 sequence reads: CASSLGRGINEQYF. The CDR3 DNA follows: TGTGCCAGCAGCTTAGGGCGGGGGATTAACGAGCAGTACTTC.

V is TRBV19 and J is TRBJ1-1; D gene uncertain. Germline V CDR1 and CDR2: LNHDA, SQIVND (reference sequence). CDR3 size: 14 residues. Trimming stripped 3 bases from V and 1 base from J, with 9 bases between. The CDR3 region is CASSIMRQNTEAFF. CDR3 sequence (DNA): TGTGCCAGTAGTATTATGCGACAGAACACTGAAGCTTTCTTT. Together with reference TRBV19 and TRBJ1-1, the CDR3 gives the full variable domain: DGGITQSPKYLFRKEGQNVTLSCEQNLNHDAMYWYRQDPGQGLRLIYYSQIVNDFQKGDIAEGYSVSREKKESFPLTVTSAQKNPTAFYLCASSIMRQNTEAFFGQGTRLTVV.

In DNA form, the CDR3 reads TGTGCCAGCAGCTCGGGGGGGCCGAACACCGGGGAGCTGTTTTTT. Encoded protein: CASSSGGPNTGELFF. The chain links TRBV7-2 to TRBJ2-2; 8 nucleotides agree with TRBD2. This CDR3 spans 15 amino acids. J gave up 0 bases and V 4 bases, and 1 base lay outside the gene matches. CDR1 and CDR2 (germline): SGHTA, FQGNSA.

The sample holds a few counts of this clone. This rearrangement joins TRBV5-4 to TRBJ2-3, with no clear D. Germline V gene lookup returns CDR1 SGHNT and CDR2 YYREEE (reference sequence). This CDR3 has 12 residues. V gave up 2 bases and J gave up 1 base, with 2 bases separating them. CDR3 residues: CASSFGTDTQYF. The CDR3 DNA is TGTGCCAGCAGCTTCGGCACAGATACGCAGTATTTT.

The gene calls are TRBV29-1 and TRBJ2-7; 9 bases fit TRBD1. The length of the CDR3 is 12 residues. With V trimmed by 4 bases and J by 4 bases, 2 bases remained unmatched. Germline V lookup: CDR1 SQVTM, CDR2 ANQGSEA. This CDR3 reads CSVADRGYEQYF. The CDR3 DNA reads as TGCAGCGTTGCGGACAGGGGATACGAGCAGTACTTC.

This clone came up once. V and J are TRBV27 and TRBJ2-1; no clear D gene. V was clipped by 10 bases and J by 0 bases, with 22 bases between them. Germline V gene sequence: CDR1 MNHEY, CDR2 SMNVEV (reference sequence). This CDR3 has 17 residues. The CDR3: CATHTSDTLSSYNEQFF. The DNA for the CDR3 is TGTGCCACCCATACCTCAGATACGTTAAGCTCCTACAATGAGCAGTTCTTC.

The rearrangement uses TRBV7-9 and TRBJ2-7; 7 bases are shared with TRBD2. CDR3 length: 17 amino acids. Trimming removed 2 bases from V and 3 bases from J; junction bases left unmatched: 13. Germline CDR1 SEHNR, CDR2 FQNEAQ (reference sequence). The CDR3 region is CASSLFPAREGGYEQYF. The CDR3 DNA reads TGTGCCAGCAGCTTATTCCCTGCCAGGGAGGGAGGCTACGAGCAGTACTTC.

The rearrangement links TRBV6-5 to TRBJ1-2; 7 nucleotides align to TRBD1. The CDR3 is 14 amino acids. In germline, CDR1 is MNHEY, CDR2 SVGAGI. Losses at the gene ends were 2 bases for V and 4 bases for J; bases not matched to a gene: 4. As DNA, the CDR3 is TGTGCCAGCAGTTACGGCAGGGGGGTCTATGGCTACACCTTC. It encodes CASSYGRGVYGYTF.

The rearrangement joins TRBV5-6 to TRBJ2-5; TRBD1 matches at 7 bases. The end of the DNA is better explained by TRBJ2-7, so the J call may be wrong. CDR1 and CDR2 from the germline V gene are SGHDT and YYEEEE. CDR3 length: 15 amino acids. The CDR3 loop reads CASSLPGQTTYEQYF. DNA of the CDR3: TGTGCCAGCAGCCTGCCGGGACAGACGACCTACGAGCAGTACTTC.

The genes are TRBV6-1 and TRBJ2-1, with 7 bases matching TRBD1. CDR1 and CDR2 from the germline V gene are MNHNS and SASEGT. The J segment lost 9 bases and the V segment lost 4 bases, leaving 12 bases of the junction unmatched. The CDR3 extends over 15 amino acids. CDR3: CASSGLQGRRIEQFF. CDR3 in DNA: TGTGCCAGCAGTGGTTTACAGGGGCGAAGAATTGAGCAGTTCTTC.

Written as DNA, the CDR3 is TGCAGCGTCCGGGGAGGGTATGGCTACACCTTC. It is translated as CSVRGGYGYTF. The V call is TRBV29-1, the J call TRBJ1-2; D gene ambiguous. The CDR3 totals 11 residues. V was clipped by 6 bases and J by 5 bases, with 10 bases between them. Germline loops: CDR1 SQVTM, CDR2 ANQGSEA.

J is TRBJ2-2 and V is TRBV6-1, with 11 bases identical to TRBD2. The CDR3 consists of 15 residues. V lost 5 bases and J lost 5; bases outside the gene matches: 4. Germline V gene lookup returns CDR1 MNHNS and CDR2 SASEGT. The CDR3 sequence is CASSLAGGLTGELFF. The CDR3 DNA follows: TGTGCCAGCAGTTTAGCGGGGGGGCTGACCGGGGAGCTGTTTTTT.

CDR3 amino acids: CASSMRGEVGGRRFTEAFF. CDR3 nucleotides: TGTGCCAGCAGCATGAGGGGGGAGGTCGGGGGGCGACGATTTACTGAAGCTTTCTTT. This rearrangement joins TRBV9 to TRBJ1-1, with TRBD1 as a possible D gene (6 bases). CDR1 is SGDLS and CDR2 is YYNGEE in the germline V gene. The CDR3 covers 19 residues. V was cut by 4 bases and J by 5 bases, with 30 bases left in between.

This sequence joins TRBV6-1 and TRBJ2-1; 12 bases agree with TRBD2. Germline values: CDR1 MNHNS, CDR2 SASEGT. CDR3 length: 15 amino acids. The trim removed 7 bases at V and 10 bases at J, leaving 11 bases unmatched. CDR3 sequence: CASNLLAGGPGEQFF. In DNA, the CDR3 is TGTGCCAGCAATCTTCTAGCGGGGGGGCCTGGGGAGCAGTTCTTC.

The chain has TRBV5-1 and TRBJ1-1; no reliable D call. The CDR3 runs to 12 residues. Trimming shortened V by 4 bases and J by 7 bases, and 11 bases separated the two germline ends. Germline V CDR1 and CDR2: SGHRS, YFSETQ. CDR3: CASSLANGEAFF. Here the CDR3 DNA reads TGCGCCAGCAGCCTTGCGAATGGTGAAGCTTTCTTT. Full variable domain (outside the CDR3, taken from reference TRBV5-1 and TRBJ1-1): KAGVTQTPRYLIKTRGQQVTLSCSPISGHRSVSWYQQTPGQGLQFLFEYFSETQRNKGNFPGRFSGRQFSNSRSEMNVSTLELGDSALYLCASSLANGEAFFGQGTRLTVV.